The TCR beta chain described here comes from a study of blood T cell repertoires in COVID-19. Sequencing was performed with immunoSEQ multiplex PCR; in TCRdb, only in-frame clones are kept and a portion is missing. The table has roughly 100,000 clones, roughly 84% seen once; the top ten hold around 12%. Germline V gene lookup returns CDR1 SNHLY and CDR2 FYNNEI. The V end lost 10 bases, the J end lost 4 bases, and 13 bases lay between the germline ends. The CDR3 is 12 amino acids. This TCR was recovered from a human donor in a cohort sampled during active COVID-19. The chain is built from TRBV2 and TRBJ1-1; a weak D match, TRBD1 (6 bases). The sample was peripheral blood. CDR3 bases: TGTGCCACCCACCAGGGGACCACTGAAGCTTTCTTT. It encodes CATHQGTTEAFF.